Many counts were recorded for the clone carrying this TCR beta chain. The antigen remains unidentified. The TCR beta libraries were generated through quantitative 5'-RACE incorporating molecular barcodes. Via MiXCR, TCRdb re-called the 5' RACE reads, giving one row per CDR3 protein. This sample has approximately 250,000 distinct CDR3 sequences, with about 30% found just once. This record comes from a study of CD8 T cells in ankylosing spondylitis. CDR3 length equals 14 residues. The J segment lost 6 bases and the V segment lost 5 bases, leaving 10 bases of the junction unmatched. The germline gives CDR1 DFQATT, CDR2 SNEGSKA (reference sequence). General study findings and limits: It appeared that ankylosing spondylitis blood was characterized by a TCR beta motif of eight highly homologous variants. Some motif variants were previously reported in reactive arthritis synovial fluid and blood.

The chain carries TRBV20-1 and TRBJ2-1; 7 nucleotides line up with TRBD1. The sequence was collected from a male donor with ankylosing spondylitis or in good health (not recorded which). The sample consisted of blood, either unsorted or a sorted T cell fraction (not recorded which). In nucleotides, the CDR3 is TGCAGTGCTCCAGGGGTAGGGGGCCCCAATGAGCAGTTCTTC. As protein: CSAPGVGGPNEQFF.